These T cell receptor beta chains were read from a single sample in a study of blood T cell repertoires in COVID-19. TCRdb's copy holds only in-frame clones and misses some; the assay was immunoSEQ multiplex PCR. The sample contains under 300,000 clones, more than 75% of which appear only once. Sequences were obtained from PBMCs or T cells enriched from blood (not recorded which). The receptors come from a woman aged 55-70 years in a cohort exposed to, infected with or recovered from COVID-19 (not recorded which). The CDR3 runs from the conserved cysteine through the conserved F or W. A D gene is named only where the DNA matches it firmly. The size entry is marked missing in some rows and otherwise reads once, few, many or a size class.

D	V	J	size	DNA	CDR3
-	TRBV6-5	TRBJ2-7	-	TGTGCCAGCAAGCGAGAGTTAACAGGGTCGTGGGAGCAGTACTTC	CASKRELTGSWEQYF
TRBD1	TRBV28	TRBJ2-7	-	TGTGCCAGCAGTTTACTATCCGGGACAGGGGGCTTCGAGCAGTACTTC	CASSLLSGTGGFEQYF
-	TRBV9	TRBJ1-2	-	TGTGCCAGCAGTGGGGCCAGGCCGTCGGGCTACACCTTC	CASSGARPSGYTF
TRBD2	TRBV19	TRBJ2-1	-	TGTGCCAGCCAGGACCCCGGGACTAGCGCCTACAATGAGCAGTTCTTC	CASQDPGTSAYNEQFF
TRBD1	TRBV19	TRBJ1-5	-	TGTGCCAGTAGTTGGACAGGGCTGAATCAGCCCCAGCATTTT	CASSWTGLNQPQHF
TRBD1	TRBV3-1/TRBV3-2	TRBJ1-2	-	TGTGCCAGCAGCAAGGGACAGGGAGGCTACACCTTC	CASSKGQGGYTF
-	TRBV21-1	TRBJ1-6	-	TGTGCCAGCAGCAAAGGAGACAGGGTACGTTCACCCCTCCACTTT	CASSKGDRVRSPLHF
-	TRBV28	TRBJ1-6	-	TGTGCCAGCAGCCCTAGGGGCAGGGATAATTCACCCCTCCACTTT	CASSPRGRDNSPLHF
-	TRBV5-1	TRBJ1-1	-	TGCGCCAGCAGCTTGGGCGACAGGACCAGCCCGAGAGCTTTCTTT	CASSLGDRTSPRAFF
TRBD1	TRBV5-6	TRBJ2-7	few	TGTGCCAGCAGCTTGTTACCGGGACAGGGGCAAGACGAGCAGTACTTC	CASSLLPGQGQDEQYF
-	TRBV19	TRBJ1-4	few	TGTGCCAGTAGTATAGATCAACCCCCAAGCGTGGGTGCGGCTAATGAAAAACTGTTTTTT	CASSIDQPPSVGAANEKLFF
TRBD1	TRBV18	TRBJ2-7	-	TGTGCCAGCTCACCGCGACAGGGGGCGGCCTACGAGCAGTACTTC	CASSPRQGAAYEQYF
TRBD1	TRBV5-1	TRBJ1-6	-	TGCGCCAGCAGCTCCGGGACAGGGGACGTACCCCTCCACTTT	CASSSGTGDVPLHF
TRBD1	TRBV28	TRBJ2-6	-	TGTGCCAGCAGTTCACCCGGGACAGGGGGCTCTGGGGCCAACGTCCTGACTTTC	CASSSPGTGGSGANVLTF
TRBD1	TRBV19	TRBJ1-5	-	TGTGCCAGTAGTAAACAGGGGGCAGGGTATAGCAATCAGCCCCAGCATTTT	CASSKQGAGYSNQPQHF
TRBD1	TRBV6-5	TRBJ1-4	-	TGTGCCAGCAGTTACTCGACAGGGCTTAATGAAAAACTGTTTTTT	CASSYSTGLNEKLFF
-	TRBV28	TRBJ2-1	-	TGTGCCAGCAGGTTTAATCCTGAGCAGTTCTTC	CASRFNPEQFF